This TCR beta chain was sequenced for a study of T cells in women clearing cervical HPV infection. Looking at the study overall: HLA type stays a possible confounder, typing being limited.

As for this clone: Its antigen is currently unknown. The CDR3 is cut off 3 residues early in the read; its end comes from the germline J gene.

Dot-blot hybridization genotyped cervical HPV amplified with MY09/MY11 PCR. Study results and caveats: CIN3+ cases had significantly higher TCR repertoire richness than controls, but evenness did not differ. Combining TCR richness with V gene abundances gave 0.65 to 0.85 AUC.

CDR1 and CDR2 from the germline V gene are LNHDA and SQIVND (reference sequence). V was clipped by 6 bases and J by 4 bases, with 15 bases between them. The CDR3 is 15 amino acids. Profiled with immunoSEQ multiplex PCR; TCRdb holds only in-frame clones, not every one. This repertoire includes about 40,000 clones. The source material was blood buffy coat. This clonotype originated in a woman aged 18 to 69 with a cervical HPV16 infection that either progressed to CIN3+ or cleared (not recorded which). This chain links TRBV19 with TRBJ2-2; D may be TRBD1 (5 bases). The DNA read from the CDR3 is TGTGCCAGTAGCAGCTCAGGGTTCGTCACCGGGGAG. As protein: CASSSSGFVTGE. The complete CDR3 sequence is CASSSSGFVTGELFF.